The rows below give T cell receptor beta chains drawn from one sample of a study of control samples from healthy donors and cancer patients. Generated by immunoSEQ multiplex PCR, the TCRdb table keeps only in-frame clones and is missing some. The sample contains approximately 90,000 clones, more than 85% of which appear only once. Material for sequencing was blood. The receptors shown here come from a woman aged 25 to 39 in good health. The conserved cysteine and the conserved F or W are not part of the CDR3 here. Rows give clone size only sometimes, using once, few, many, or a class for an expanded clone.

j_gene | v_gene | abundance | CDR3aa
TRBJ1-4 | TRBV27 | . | ASSTRHGPATNEKLF
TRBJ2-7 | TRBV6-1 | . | ASSDRTGGASSQY
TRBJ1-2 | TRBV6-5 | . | ASSYSLTGYYGYT
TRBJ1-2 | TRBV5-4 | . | ASSRWTANYGYT
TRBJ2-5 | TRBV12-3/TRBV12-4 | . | ASSVTSGETQY
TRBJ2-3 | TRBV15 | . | ATSRALGGTDTQY
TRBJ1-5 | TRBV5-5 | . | ASSYIPDLQGTVDQPQH
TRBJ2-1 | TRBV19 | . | ASTTGSFNEQF
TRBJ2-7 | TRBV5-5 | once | ASSPPGPKYEQY
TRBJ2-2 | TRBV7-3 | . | ASSLAGFGELF
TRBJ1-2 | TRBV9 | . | ASSVGSGSYGYT
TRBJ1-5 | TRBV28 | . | ASSLGSMDQPQH
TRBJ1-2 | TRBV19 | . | ASSMGHQTYGYT
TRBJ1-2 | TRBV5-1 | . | ASSLGQGGGYT
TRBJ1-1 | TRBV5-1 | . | ASSLGGLTRMNTEAF
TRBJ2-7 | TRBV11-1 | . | ASSLRGATSSYEQY
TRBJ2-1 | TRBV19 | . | ASSIGLSSYNEQF
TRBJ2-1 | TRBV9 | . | ASSVGASGYNEQF
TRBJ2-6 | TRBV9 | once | ASSERQGYGANVLT
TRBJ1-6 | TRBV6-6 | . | ASSSTLTGSSPLH
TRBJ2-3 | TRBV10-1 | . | ASSEALTGTDTQY
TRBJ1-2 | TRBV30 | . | AWSDQPARGYT
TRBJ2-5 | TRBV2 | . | ASPETSGAGEETQY
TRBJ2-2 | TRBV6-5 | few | ASRLAENTGELF
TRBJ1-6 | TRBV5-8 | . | ASSWVRGILH
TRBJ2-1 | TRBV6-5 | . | ASSYSGGVSGEQF
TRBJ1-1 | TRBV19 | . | ASSIRGVNTEAF
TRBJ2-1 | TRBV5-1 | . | ASSLLASGRNEQF
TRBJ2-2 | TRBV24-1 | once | ATRQYTGELF
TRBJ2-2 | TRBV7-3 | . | ASSPSGGRTNTGELF
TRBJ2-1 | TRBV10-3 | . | AISGQGGNEQF
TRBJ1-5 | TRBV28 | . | ASISMTGLNQPQH
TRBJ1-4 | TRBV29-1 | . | SVASGPADEKLF
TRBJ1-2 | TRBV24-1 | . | ATSAPPDYGYT
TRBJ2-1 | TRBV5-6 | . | ASSLQIEGRQF